This TCR beta chain was sequenced during a study of long-term antiretroviral therapy in people with HIV. Version v3.0 of the immunoSEQ assay was performed at survey level. The table came from immunoSEQ multiplex PCR; TCRdb's copy has only in-frame clones and leaves some out. This table holds roughly 23,000 clones, approximately 80% found once. Germline V gene lookup returns CDR1 LNHDA and CDR2 SQIVND (reference sequence). Losses at the gene ends were 4 bases for V and 6 bases for J; bases not matched to a gene: 6. The CDR3 runs 14 residues. The clonotype originates from a man aged 30 to 39 with HIV. The chain couples TRBV19 to TRBJ1-5, with 7 nucleotides matching TRBD1. The material sequenced was unsorted PBMCs, taken roughly 6.2 years after starting antiretroviral therapy. The CDR3 sequence is CASSTQRGPQPQHF. The CDR3 DNA sequence: TGTGCCAGTAGTACCCAGAGGGGGCCTCAGCCCCAGCATTTT.